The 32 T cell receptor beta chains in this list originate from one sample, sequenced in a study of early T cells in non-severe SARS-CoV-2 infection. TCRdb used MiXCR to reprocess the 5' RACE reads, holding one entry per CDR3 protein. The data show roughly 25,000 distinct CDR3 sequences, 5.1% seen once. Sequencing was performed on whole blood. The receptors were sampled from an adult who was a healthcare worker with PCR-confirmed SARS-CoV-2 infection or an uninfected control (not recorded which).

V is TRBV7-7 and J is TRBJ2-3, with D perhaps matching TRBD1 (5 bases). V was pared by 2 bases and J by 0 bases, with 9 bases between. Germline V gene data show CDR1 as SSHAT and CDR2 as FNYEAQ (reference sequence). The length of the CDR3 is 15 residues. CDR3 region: CASSLKAGSTDTQYF. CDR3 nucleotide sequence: TGTGCCAGCAGCTTAAAGGCAGGGAGCACAGATACGCAGTATTTT.

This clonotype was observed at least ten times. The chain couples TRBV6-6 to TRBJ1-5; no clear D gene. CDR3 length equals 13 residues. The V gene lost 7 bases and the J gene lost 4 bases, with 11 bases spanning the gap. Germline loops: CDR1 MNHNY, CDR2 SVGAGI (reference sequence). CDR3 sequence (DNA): TGTGCCAGCATCCCTTCGTTGAATCAGCCCCAGCATTTT. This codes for CASIPSLNQPQHF.

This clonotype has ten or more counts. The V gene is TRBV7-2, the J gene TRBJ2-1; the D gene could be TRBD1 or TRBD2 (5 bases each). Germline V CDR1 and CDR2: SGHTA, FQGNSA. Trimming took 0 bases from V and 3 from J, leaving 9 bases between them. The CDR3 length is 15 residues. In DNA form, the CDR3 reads TGTGCCAGCAGCTTAGCAGGGACCTACTACAATGAGCAGTTCTTC. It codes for CASSLAGTYYNEQFF.

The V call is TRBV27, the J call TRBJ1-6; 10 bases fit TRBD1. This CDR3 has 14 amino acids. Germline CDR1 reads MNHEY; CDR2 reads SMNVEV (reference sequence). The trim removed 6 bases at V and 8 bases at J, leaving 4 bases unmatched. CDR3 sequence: CASRAGTGDSPLHF. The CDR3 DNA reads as TGTGCCAGCAGGGCCGGGACAGGGGATTCACCCCTCCACTTT.

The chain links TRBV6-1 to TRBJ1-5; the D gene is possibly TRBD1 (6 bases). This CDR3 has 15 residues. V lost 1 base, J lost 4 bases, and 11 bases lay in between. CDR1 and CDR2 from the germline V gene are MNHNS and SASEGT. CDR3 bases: TGTGCCAGCAGTGAAGAACAGGGATTGAATCAGCCCCAGCATTTT. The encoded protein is CASSEEQGLNQPQHF.

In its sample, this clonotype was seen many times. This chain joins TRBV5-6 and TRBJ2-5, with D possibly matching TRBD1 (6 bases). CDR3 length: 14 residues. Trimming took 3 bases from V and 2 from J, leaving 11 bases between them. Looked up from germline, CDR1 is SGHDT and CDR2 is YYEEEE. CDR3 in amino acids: CASSSTRGQETQYF. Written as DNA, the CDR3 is TGTGCCAGCAGCTCGACGAGGGGGCAAGAGACCCAGTACTTC.

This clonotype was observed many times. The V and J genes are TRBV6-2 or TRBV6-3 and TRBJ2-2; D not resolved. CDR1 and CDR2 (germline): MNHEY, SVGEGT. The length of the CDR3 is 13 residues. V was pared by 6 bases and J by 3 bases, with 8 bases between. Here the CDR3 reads CASSRTDTGELFF. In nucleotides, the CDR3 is TGTGCCAGCAGCCGGACGGACACCGGGGAGCTGTTTTTT.

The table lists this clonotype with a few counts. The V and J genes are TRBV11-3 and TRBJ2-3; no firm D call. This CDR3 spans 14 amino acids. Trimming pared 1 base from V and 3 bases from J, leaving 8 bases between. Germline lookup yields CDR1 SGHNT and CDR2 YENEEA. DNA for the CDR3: TGTGCCAGCAGCTTAGGTCTGAATACAGATACGCAGTATTTT. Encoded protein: CASSLGLNTDTQYF.

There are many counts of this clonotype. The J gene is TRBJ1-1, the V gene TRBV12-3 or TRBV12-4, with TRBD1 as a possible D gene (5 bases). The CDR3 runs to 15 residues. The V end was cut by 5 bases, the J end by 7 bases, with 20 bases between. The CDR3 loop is CASSPLDAGRDEAFF. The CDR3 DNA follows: TGTGCCAGCAGTCCCCTCGATGCAGGGAGGGATGAAGCTTTCTTT.

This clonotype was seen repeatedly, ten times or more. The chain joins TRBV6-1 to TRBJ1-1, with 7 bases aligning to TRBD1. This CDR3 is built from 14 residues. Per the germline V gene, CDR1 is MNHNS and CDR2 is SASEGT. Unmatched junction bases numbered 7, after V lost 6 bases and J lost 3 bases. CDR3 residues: CASRSTGSDTEAFF. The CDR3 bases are TGTGCCAGCAGATCGACAGGGAGCGACACTGAAGCTTTCTTT.

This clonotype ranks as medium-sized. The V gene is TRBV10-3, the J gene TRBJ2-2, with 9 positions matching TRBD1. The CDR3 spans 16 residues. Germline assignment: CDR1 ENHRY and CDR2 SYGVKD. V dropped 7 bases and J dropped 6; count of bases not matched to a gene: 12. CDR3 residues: CAITDYGTGRAGELFF. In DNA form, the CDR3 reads TGTGCCATCACCGATTATGGGACAGGGAGGGCCGGGGAGCTGTTTTTT.

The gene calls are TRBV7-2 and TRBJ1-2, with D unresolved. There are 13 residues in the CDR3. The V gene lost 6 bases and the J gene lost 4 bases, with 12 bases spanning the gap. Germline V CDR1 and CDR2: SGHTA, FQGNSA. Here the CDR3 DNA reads TGTGCCAGCAGTCAGAGCCCCCTCTATGGCTACACCTTC. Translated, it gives CASSQSPLYGYTF.

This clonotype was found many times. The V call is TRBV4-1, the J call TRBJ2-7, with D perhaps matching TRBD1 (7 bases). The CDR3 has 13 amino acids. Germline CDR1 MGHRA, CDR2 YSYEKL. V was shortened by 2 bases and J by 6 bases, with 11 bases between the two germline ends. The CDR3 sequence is CASSQYQGGEQYF. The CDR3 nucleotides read TGCGCCAGCAGCCAATATCAGGGGGGCGAGCAGTACTTC.

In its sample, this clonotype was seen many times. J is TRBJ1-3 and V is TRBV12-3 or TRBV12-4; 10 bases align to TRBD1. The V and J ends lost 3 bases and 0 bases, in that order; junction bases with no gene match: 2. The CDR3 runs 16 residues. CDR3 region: CASSFRTGGSGNTIYF. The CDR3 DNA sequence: TGTGCCAGCAGTTTCAGGACAGGGGGCTCTGGAAACACCATATATTTT.

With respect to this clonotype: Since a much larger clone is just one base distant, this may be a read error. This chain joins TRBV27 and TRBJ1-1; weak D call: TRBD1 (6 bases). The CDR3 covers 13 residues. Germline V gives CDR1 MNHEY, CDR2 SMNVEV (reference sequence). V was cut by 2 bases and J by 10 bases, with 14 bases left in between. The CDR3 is CASSLTGYAVAFF. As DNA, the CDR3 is TGTGCCAGCAGTTTAACAGGGTACGCTGTAGCTTTCTTT.

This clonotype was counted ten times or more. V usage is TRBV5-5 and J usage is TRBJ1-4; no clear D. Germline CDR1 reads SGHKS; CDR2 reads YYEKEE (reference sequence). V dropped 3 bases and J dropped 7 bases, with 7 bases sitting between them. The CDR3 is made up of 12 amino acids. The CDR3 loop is CASSSEGEKLFF. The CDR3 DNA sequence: TGTGCCAGCAGCTCCGAGGGTGAAAAACTGTTTTTT.

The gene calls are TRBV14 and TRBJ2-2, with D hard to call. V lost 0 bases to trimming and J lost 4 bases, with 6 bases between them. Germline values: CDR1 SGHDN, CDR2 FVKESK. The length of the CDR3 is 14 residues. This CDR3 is CASSQDPVTGELFF. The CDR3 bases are TGTGCCAGCAGCCAAGATCCCGTCACCGGGGAGCTGTTTTTT.

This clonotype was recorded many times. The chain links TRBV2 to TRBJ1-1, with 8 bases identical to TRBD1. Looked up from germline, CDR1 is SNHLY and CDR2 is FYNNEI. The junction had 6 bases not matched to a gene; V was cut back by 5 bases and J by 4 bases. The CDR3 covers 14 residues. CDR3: CASSLGQEGTEAFF. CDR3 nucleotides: TGTGCCAGCAGTCTGGGACAGGAGGGCACTGAAGCTTTCTTT.

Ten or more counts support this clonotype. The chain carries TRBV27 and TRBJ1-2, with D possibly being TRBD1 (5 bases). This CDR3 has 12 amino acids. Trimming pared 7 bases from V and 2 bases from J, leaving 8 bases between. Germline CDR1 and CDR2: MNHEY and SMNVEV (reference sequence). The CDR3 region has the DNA TGTGCCAGCAAAGAGGGGAACTATGGCTACACCTTC. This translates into CASKEGNYGYTF.

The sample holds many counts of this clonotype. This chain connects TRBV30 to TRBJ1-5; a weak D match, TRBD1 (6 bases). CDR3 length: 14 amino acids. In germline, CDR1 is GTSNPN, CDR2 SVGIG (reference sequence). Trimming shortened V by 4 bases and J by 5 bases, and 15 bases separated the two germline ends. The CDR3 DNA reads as TGTGCCTGGATGGAGGGGGGAACCGATCAGCCCCAGCATTTT. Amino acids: CAWMEGGTDQPQHF.

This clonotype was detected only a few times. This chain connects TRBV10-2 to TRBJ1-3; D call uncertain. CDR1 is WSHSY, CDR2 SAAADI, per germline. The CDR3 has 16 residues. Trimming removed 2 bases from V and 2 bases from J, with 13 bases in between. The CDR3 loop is CASSENGGITGNTIYF. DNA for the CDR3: TGCGCCAGCAGTGAGAATGGAGGGATAACTGGAAACACCATATATTTT.

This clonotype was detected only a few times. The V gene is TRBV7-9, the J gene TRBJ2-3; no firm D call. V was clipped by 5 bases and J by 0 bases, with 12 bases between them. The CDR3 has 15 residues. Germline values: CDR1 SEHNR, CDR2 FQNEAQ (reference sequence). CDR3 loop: CASSPQRVSTDTQYF. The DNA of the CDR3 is TGTGCCAGCAGCCCTCAACGGGTGAGCACAGATACGCAGTATTTT.

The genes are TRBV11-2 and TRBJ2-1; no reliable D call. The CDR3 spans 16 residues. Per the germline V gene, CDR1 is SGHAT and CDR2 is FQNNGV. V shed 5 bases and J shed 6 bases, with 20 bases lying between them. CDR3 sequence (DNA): TGTGCCAGCAGCCCCGGATGGAACACGGGCGGCAATGAGCAGTTCTTC. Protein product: CASSPGWNTGGNEQFF.

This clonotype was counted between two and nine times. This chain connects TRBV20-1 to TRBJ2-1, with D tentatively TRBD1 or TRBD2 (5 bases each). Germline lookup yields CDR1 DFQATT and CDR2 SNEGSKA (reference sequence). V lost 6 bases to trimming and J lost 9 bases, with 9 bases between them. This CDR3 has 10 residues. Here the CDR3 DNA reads TGCAGTGCCAGGGACGGTGAGCAGTTCTTC. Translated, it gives CSARDGEQFF.

The CDR3 protein is CASSSIGTAGEKLFF. In DNA form, the CDR3 reads TGTGCCAGCAGCTCCATCGGGACGGCGGGGGAAAAACTGTTTTTT. This chain uses TRBV11-1 with TRBJ1-4; maybe TRBD1 (5 bases). There are 15 residues in the CDR3. The germline gives CDR1 SGHAT, CDR2 FQDESV (reference sequence). V lost 4 bases to trimming and J lost 8 bases, with 17 bases between them.

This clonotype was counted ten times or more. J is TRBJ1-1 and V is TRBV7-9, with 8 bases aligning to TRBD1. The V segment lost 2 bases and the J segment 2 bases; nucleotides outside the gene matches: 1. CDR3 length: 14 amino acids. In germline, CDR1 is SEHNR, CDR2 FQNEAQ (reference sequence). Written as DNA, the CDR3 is TGTGCCAGCAGCTTATCAGGGGGCAACACTGAAGCTTTCTTT. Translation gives CASSLSGGNTEAFF. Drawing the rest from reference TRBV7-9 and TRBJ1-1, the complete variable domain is DTGVSQNPRHKITKRGQNVTFRCDPISEHNRLYWYRQTLGQGPEFLTYFQNEAQLEKSRLLSDRFSAERPKGSFSTLEIQRTEQGDSAMYLCASSLSGGNTEAFFGQGTRLTVV.

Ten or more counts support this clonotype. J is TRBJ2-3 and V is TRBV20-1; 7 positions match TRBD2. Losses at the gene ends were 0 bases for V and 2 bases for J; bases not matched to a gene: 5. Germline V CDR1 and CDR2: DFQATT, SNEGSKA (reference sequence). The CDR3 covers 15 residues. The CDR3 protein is CSARDLAVNTDTQYF. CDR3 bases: TGCAGTGCTAGAGACCTAGCGGTGAACACAGATACGCAGTATTTT.

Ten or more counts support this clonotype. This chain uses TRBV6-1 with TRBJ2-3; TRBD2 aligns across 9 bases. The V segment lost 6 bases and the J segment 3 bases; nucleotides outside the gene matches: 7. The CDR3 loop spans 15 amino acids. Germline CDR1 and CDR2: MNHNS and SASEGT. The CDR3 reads CASSVGTSRTDTQYF. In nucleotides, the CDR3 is TGTGCCAGCAGCGTAGGGACTAGCCGAACAGATACGCAGTATTTT.

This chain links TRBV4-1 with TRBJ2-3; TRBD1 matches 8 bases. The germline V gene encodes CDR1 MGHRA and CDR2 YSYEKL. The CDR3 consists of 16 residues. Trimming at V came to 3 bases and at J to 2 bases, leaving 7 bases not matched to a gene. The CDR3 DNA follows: TGCGCCAGCAGCCAGAAACAGGGGGGTTTCACAGATACGCAGTATTTT. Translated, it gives CASSQKQGGFTDTQYF.

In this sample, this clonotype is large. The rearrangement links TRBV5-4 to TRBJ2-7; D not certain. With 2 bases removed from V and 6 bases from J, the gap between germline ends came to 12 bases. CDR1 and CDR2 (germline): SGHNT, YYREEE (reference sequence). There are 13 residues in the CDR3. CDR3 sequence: CASSFYHVPEQYF. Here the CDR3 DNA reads TGTGCCAGCAGCTTCTACCATGTCCCCGAGCAGTACTTC.

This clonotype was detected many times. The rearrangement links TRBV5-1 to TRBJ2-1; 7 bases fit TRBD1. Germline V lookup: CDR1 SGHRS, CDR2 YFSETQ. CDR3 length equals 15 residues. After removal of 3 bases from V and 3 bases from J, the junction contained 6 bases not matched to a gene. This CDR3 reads CASSSVGDSYNEQFF. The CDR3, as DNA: TGCGCCAGCAGCTCCGTTGGGGACAGCTACAATGAGCAGTTCTTC.

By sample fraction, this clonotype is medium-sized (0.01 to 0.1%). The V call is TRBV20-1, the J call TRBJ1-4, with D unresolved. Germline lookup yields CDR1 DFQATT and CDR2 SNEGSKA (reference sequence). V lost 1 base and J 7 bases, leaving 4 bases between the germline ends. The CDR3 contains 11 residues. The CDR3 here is CSARGIEKLFF. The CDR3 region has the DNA TGCAGTGCTAGAGGGATTGAAAAACTGTTTTTT.